The entry that follows covers one TCR beta chain sequence. This entry comes from a study of response to subunit inactivated influenza vaccine. V was pared by 4 bases and J by 8 bases, with 8 bases of the junction left unmatched. The CDR3 runs to 15 residues. CDR1 SGHRS and CDR2 YFSETQ come from the germline V gene. A single record per CDR3 protein comes from TCRdb applying MiXCR to the RT-PCR reads. This sample has some 800,000 distinct CDR3 sequences; roughly 20% occur once, and the top ten carry roughly 10%. The chain recombines TRBV5-1 with TRBJ2-1; 11 positions agree with TRBD2. This specimen consisted of PBMCs from blood, obtained 4 to 6 days after vaccination. The clonotype originates from a man aged 50-60 years who received an inactivated influenza vaccine. As DNA, the CDR3 is TGCGCCAGCAGCATTAGCGGGGGGGCCGAGTATGAGCAGTTCTTC. It is translated as CASSISGGAEYEQFF.